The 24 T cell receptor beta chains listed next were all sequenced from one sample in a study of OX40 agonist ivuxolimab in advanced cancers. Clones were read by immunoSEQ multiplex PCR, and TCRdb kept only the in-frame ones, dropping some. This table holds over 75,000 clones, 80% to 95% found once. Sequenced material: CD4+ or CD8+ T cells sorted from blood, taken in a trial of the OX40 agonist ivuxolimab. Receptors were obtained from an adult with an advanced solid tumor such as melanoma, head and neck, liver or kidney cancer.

CDR3 in amino acids: CASSPSRDYQLAKNIQYF. The DNA of the CDR3 is TGTGCCAGCAGCCCCTCCCGGGACTACCAATTAGCCAAAAACATTCAGTACTTC. The chain joins TRBV7-9 to TRBJ2-4; 7 bases are a match to TRBD2. J was trimmed by 0 bases and V by 5 bases; bases with no gene match: 13. Per germline, CDR1 SEHNR and CDR2 FQNEAQ (reference sequence). CDR3 length equals 18 residues.

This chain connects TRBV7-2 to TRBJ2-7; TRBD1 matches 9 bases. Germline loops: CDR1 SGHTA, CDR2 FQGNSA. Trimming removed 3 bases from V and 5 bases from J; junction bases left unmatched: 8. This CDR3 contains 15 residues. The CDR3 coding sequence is TGTGCCAGCAGCTTGATAGGACAGGGGTTCAACGAGCAGTACTTC. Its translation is CASSLIGQGFNEQYF.

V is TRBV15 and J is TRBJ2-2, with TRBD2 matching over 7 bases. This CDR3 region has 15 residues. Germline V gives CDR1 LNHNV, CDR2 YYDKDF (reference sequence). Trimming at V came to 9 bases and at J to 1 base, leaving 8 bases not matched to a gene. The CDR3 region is CATTSGAMNTGELFF. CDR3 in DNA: TGTGCCACTACAAGCGGGGCGATGAACACCGGGGAGCTGTTTTTT.

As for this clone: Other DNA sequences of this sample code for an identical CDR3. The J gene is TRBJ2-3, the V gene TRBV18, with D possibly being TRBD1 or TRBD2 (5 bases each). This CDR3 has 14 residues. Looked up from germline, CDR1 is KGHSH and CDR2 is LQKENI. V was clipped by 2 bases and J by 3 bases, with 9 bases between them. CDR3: CASSPGWGTDTQYF. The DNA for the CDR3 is TGTGCCAGCTCACCAGGTTGGGGGACAGATACGCAGTATTTT.

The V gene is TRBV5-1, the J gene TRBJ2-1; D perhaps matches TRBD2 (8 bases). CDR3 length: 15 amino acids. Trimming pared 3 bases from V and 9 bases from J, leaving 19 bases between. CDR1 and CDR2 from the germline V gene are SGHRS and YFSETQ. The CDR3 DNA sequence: TGCGCCAGCAGCTCTTATAGGGGGCGGGAGGCTGAGCAGTTCTTC. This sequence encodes CASSSYRGREAEQFF.

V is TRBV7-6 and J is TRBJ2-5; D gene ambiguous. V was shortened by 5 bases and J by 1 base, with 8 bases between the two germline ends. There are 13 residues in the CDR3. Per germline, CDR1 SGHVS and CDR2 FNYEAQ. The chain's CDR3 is CASSPSPQETQYF. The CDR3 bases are TGTGCCAGCAGCCCTTCCCCCCAAGAGACCCAGTACTTC.

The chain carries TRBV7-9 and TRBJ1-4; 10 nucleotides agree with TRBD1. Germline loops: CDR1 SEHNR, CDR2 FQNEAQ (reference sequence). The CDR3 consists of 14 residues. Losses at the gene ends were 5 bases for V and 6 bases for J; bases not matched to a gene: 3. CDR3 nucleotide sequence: TGTGCCAGCAGCACGGGACAGGGGTATGAAAAACTGTTTTTT. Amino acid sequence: CASSTGQGYEKLFF.

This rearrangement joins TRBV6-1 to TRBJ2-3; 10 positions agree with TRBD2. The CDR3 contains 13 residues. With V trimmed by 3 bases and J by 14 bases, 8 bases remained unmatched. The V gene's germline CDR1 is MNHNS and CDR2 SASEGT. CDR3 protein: CASSESGRATLYF. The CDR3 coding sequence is TGTGCCAGCAGTGAGAGCGGGAGGGCCACTCTGTATTTT.

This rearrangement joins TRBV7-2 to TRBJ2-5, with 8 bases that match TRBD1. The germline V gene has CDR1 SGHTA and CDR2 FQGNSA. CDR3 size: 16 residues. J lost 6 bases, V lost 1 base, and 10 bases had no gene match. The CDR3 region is CASSLVATSRGQTQYF. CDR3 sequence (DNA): TGTGCCAGCAGCTTAGTCGCTACGAGCAGGGGGCAGACCCAGTACTTC.

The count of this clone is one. The CDR3 DNA follows: TGTGCCAGCAGTGTTCTAGCGGGGGGGCGCTTCTCCGGGGAGCTGTTTTTT. Protein product: CASSVLAGGRFSGELFF. The chain has TRBV6-1 and TRBJ2-2, with 12 bases fitting TRBD2. The CDR3 is 17 amino acids. Germline CDR1 is MNHNS and CDR2 is SASEGT. V shed 4 bases and J 6 bases; nucleotides not matched to a gene: 9.

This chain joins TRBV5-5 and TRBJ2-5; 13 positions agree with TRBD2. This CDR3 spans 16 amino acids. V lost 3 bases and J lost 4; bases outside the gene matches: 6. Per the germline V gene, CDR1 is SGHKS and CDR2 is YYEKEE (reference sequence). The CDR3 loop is CASSSGLAGEIETQYF. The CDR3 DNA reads TGTGCCAGCAGCTCCGGACTAGCGGGAGAGATAGAGACCCAGTACTTC.

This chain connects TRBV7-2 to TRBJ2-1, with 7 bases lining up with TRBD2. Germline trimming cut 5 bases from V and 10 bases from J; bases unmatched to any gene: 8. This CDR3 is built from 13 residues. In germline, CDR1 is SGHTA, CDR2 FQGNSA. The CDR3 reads CASSADWGGEQFF. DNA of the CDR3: TGTGCCAGCAGCGCGGACTGGGGGGGAGAGCAGTTCTTC.

The CDR3 DNA reads TGTGCCAGCAGCCTAGACAGGGGGGGTGTCCAGCCCCAGCATTTT. It is translated as CASSLDRGGVQPQHF. V is TRBV5-4 and J is TRBJ1-5, with 9 bases that match TRBD1. The ends lost 4 bases at V and 7 bases at J; junction bases unmatched: 9. CDR1 and CDR2 (germline): SGHNT, YYREEE (reference sequence). This CDR3 is 15 amino acids long.

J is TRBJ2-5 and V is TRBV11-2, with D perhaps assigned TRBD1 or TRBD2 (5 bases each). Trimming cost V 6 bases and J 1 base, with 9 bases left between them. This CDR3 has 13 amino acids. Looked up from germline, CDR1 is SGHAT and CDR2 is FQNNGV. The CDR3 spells CASSRGVQETQYF. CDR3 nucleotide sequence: TGTGCCAGCAGTCGAGGGGTCCAAGAGACCCAGTACTTC.

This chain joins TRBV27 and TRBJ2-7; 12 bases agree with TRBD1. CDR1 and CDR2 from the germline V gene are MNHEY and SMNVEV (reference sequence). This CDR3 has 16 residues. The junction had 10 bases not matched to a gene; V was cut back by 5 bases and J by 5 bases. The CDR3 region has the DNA TGTGCCAGCAGTAGTCCGGGACAGGGGGCTCGGAACGAGCAGTACTTC. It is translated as CASSSPGQGARNEQYF.

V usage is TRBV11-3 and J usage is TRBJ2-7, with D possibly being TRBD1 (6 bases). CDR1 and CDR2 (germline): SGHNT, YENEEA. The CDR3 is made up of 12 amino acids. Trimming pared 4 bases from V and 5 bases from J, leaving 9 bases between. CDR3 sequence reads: CASSYGQNEQYF. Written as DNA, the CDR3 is TGTGCCAGCAGCTACGGACAGAACGAGCAGTACTTC.

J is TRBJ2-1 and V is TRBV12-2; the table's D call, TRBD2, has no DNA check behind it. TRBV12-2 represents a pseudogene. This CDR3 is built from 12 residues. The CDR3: CASQGGGAVQFF. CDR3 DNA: TGTGCAAGTCAGGGCGGGGGGGCTGTGCAGTTCTTC.

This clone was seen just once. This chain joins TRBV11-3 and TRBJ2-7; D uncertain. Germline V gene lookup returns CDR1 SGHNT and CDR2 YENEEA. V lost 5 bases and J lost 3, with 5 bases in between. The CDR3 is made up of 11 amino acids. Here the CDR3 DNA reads TGTGCCAGCAGCGAGAACTACGAGCAGTACTTC. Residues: CASSENYEQYF.

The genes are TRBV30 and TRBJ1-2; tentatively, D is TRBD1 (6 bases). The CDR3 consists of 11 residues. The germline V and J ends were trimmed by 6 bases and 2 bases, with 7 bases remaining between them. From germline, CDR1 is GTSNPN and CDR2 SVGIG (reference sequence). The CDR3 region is CACRGNYGYTF. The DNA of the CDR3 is TGTGCCTGCAGGGGCAACTATGGCTACACCTTC.

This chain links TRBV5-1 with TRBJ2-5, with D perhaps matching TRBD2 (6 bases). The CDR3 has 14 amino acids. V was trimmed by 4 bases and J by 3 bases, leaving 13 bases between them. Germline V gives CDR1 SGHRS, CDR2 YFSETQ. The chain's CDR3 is CASSGGTPEETQYF. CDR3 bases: TGCGCCAGCAGCGGCGGGACCCCTGAAGAGACCCAGTACTTC.

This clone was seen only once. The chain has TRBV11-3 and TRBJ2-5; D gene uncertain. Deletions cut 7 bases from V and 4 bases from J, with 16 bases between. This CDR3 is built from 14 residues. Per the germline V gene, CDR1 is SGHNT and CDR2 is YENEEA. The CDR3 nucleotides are TGTGCCAGCACCCGGACGGGCCGCACAGAGACCCAGTACTTC. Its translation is CASTRTGRTETQYF.

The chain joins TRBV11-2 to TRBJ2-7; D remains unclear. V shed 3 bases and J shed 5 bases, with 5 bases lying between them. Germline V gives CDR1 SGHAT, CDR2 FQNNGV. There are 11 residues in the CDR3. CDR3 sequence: CASSFRDEQYF. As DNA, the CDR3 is TGTGCCAGCAGCTTTCGGGACGAGCAGTACTTC.

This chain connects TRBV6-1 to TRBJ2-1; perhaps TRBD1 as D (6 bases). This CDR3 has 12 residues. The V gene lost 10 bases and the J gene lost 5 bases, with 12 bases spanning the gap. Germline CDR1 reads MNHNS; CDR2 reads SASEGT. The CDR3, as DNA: TGTGCCACAGCCCGGGACAACAATGAGCAGTTCTTC. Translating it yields CATARDNNEQFF.

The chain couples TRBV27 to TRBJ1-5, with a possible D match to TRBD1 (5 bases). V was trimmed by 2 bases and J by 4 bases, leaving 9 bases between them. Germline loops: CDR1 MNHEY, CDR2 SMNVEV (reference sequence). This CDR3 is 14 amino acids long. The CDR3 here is CASSLREGNQPQHF. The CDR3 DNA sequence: TGTGCCAGCAGTTTAAGAGAGGGGAATCAGCCCCAGCATTTT.